The table lists the clone carrying this T cell receptor beta chain with a few counts. Authors' analysis steps: Amplified reference gene primers provided the basis for estimating nucleated cell counts. Profiled with immunoSEQ multiplex PCR; TCRdb holds only in-frame clones, not every one. The DNA gave D and trimming, while V, J and clone size come from that table. The sample records some 200,000 clones, about four fifths being singletons. This record comes from a study of blood T cell repertoires in COVID-19. Study-level background: Some COVID-19 samples were acute and others convalescent; all came from the United States, Italy and Spain. Nucleic acid was either cDNA or gDNA, and it came from T cells, B-cell-depleted T cells, or PBMCs.

CDR3 length: 18 residues. V shed 1 base and J 7 bases; nucleotides not matched to a gene: 14. The germline V gene has CDR1 SEHNR and CDR2 FQNEAQ (reference sequence). Input material: peripheral blood. The sequence derives from a woman aged 40 to 55 with acute or convalescent COVID-19. J is TRBJ2-2 and V is TRBV7-9, with 8 bases identical to TRBD2. The CDR3: CASSLDPSGRALRGELFF. The DNA of the CDR3 is TGTGCCAGCAGCTTAGATCCTTCCGGGAGGGCACTCCGCGGGGAGCTGTTTTTT.